The 30 T cell receptor beta chains below come from one sample, sequenced in a study of T-cell reconstitution after alpha-beta-depleted transplantation in children. Unique molecular identifiers were built into the TCRbeta library. TCRdb fed the PCR reads into MiXCR, producing one record per CDR3 protein. In the table there are some 300,000 distinct CDR3 sequences, 9.5% to 13% of which are singletons. Material: PBMCs, obtained before TCRalphabeta/CD19-depleted stem cell transplant. These TCRs come from a boy in the first two years of life with acute myeloid leukemia, due to receive a stem cell transplant.

The V and J genes are TRBV28 and TRBJ2-3; D is uncertain. Trimming left V 3 bases short and J 4 bases short, with 5 bases between. The germline V gene has CDR1 MDHEN and CDR2 SYDVKM. CDR3 length: 12 residues. CDR3 bases: TGTGCCAGCAGTTTCCCCCCAGATACGCAGTATTTT. Amino acids: CASSFPPDTQYF.

This clonotype was seen many times. V usage is TRBV4-1 and J usage is TRBJ2-1; D call uncertain. V lost 2 bases and J 14 bases, leaving 16 bases between the germline ends. This CDR3 spans 13 amino acids. CDR1 is MGHRA and CDR2 is YSYEKL in the germline V gene. CDR3 protein: CASSQPPALLKFF. The CDR3 DNA reads TGCGCCAGCAGCCAACCGCCCGCCCTATTAAAGTTCTTC.

This clonotype came up many times. The chain recombines TRBV10-3 with TRBJ2-7; TRBD1 aligns across 7 bases. CDR1 and CDR2 (germline): ENHRY, SYGVKD. Germline trimming cut 2 bases from V and 0 bases from J; bases unmatched to any gene: 4. This CDR3 has 15 amino acids. The CDR3 nucleotides read TGTGCCATCAGTGAGAGGGGGCAGCGCTCCTACGAGCAGTACTTC. It codes for CAISERGQRSYEQYF.

Many counts were recorded for this clonotype. This chain uses TRBV15 with TRBJ2-2; a possible D gene is TRBD2 (6 bases). Germline CDR1 LNHNV, CDR2 YYDKDF (reference sequence). The CDR3 sequence is 16 residues long. V was shortened by 5 bases and J by 1 base, with 14 bases between the two germline ends. CDR3 DNA sequence: TGTGCCACCAGCTCCTTTAGCGGACAGAACACCGGGGAGCTGTTTTTT. Its protein is CATSSFSGQNTGELFF. The full variable domain, with the rest looked up from reference TRBV15 and TRBJ2-2, is DAMVIQNPRYQVTQFGKPVTLSCSQTLNHNVMYWYQQKSSQAPKLLFHYYDKDFNNEADTPDNFQSRRPNTSFCFLDIRSPGLGDTAMYLCATSSFSGQNTGELFFGEGSRLTVL.

This clonotype occurred a few times. The genes are TRBV5-1 and TRBJ2-7; 9 bases align to TRBD2. The V and J ends lost 4 bases and 2 bases, in that order; junction bases with no gene match: 7. CDR1 SGHRS and CDR2 YFSETQ come from the germline V gene. The CDR3 loop spans 15 amino acids. The CDR3 sequence is CASSATSGTTYEQYF. The CDR3 nucleotides read TGCGCCAGCAGCGCGACTAGCGGAACAACCTACGAGCAGTACTTC.

There are many counts of this clonotype. The J gene is TRBJ1-2, the V gene TRBV29-1; TRBD1 matches at 9 bases. CDR1 and CDR2 from the germline V gene are SQVTM and ANQGSEA. CDR3 length: 13 amino acids. V was pared by 7 bases and J by 2 bases, with 5 bases of the junction left unmatched. CDR3 protein: CSAGDRENYGYTF. The CDR3 coding sequence is TGCAGCGCAGGGGACAGGGAGAACTATGGCTACACCTTC.

This clonotype appeared a single time. A much more abundant neighbour one base away suggests this may be a read error. This sequence joins TRBV3-1 and TRBJ2-7; D remains ambiguous. V was trimmed by 3 bases and J by 0 bases, leaving 3 bases between them. CDR1 is LGHDT and CDR2 is YNNKEL in the germline V gene (reference sequence). This CDR3 region has 12 residues. CDR3 sequence (DNA): TGTGCCAGCAGCCACGGCTCCTACGAGCAGTACTTC. Amino acids: CASSHGSYEQYF.

The chain carries TRBV7-2 and TRBJ1-4, with TRBD1 identical over 9 bases. The CDR3 is made up of 15 amino acids. CDR1 SGHTA and CDR2 FQGNSA come from the germline V gene. The ends lost 6 bases at V and 6 bases at J; junction bases unmatched: 8. CDR3 DNA: TGTGCCAGCAGGGACAGGGGTGGCCTTCATGAAAAACTGTTTTTT. Its translation: CASRDRGGLHEKLFF.

This clonotype has ten or more counts. The V call is TRBV20-1, the J call TRBJ2-1; TRBD2 agrees at 7 bases. Germline loops: CDR1 DFQATT, CDR2 SNEGSKA (reference sequence). V was clipped by 3 bases and J by 0 bases; unmatched bases: 5. This CDR3 has 15 residues. CDR3 sequence reads: CSARIRDYSYNEQFF. In nucleotides, the CDR3 is TGCAGTGCTAGGATCCGGGACTACTCCTACAATGAGCAGTTCTTC.

This clonotype was seen many times. The rearrangement links TRBV5-1 to TRBJ2-5; unclear D gene. This CDR3 is 15 amino acids long. Germline values: CDR1 SGHRS, CDR2 YFSETQ. Trimming cost V 4 bases and J 5 bases, with 18 bases left between them. CDR3 in amino acids: CASSSSGTSAETQYF. In DNA form, the CDR3 reads TGCGCCAGCAGCAGCTCCGGAACCTCCGCGGAGACCCAGTACTTC.

The V and J genes are TRBV7-2 and TRBJ2-3, with a weak D call TRBD2 (5 bases). This CDR3 is 14 amino acids long. Germline assignment: CDR1 SGHTA and CDR2 FQGNSA. Trimming pared 0 bases from V and 3 bases from J, leaving 7 bases between. CDR3 region: CASSLAERTDTQYF. In nucleotides, the CDR3 is TGTGCCAGCAGCTTAGCGGAGCGGACAGATACGCAGTATTTT.

On this clonotype itself: A much bigger clone sits one base away, suggesting this may be a read error. The chain employs TRBV5-6 and TRBJ2-3; TRBD2 is a possible D gene (5 bases). CDR3 length: 14 amino acids. The V end lost 8 bases, the J end lost 4 bases, and 17 bases lay between the germline ends. Germline V CDR1 and CDR2: SGHDT, YYEEEE. The CDR3: CARSLTSQADTQYF. The CDR3 bases are TGTGCCAGGAGCCTCACTAGTCAGGCAGATACGCAGTATTTT.

This clonotype was observed many times. The rearrangement uses TRBV14 and TRBJ2-7, with TRBD1 matching 9 bases. In germline, CDR1 is SGHDN, CDR2 FVKESK. The trim removed 3 bases at V and 2 bases at J, leaving 11 bases unmatched. CDR3 length: 17 amino acids. The CDR3 region is CASSQPYTRTGAYEQYF. Here the CDR3 DNA reads TGTGCCAGCAGCCAGCCCTATACCCGGACAGGGGCCTACGAGCAGTACTTC.

This clonotype showed up many times. V usage is TRBV12-3 or TRBV12-4 and J usage is TRBJ2-1, with 10 bases matching TRBD1. The CDR3 sequence is 14 residues long. The junction had 4 bases not matched to a gene; V was cut back by 1 base and J by 10 bases. The CDR3 is CASSLGDRGEEQFF. DNA for the CDR3: TGTGCCAGCAGTTTAGGGGACAGGGGAGAAGAGCAGTTCTTC.

This clonotype has ten or more counts. This rearrangement joins TRBV7-9 to TRBJ1-1, with TRBD1 matching over 7 bases. The CDR3 extends over 14 amino acids. J gave up 7 bases and V 7 bases, and 12 bases lay outside the gene matches. Per the germline V gene, CDR1 is SEHNR and CDR2 is FQNEAQ (reference sequence). DNA of the CDR3: TGTGCCAGCACCCACGAGAGGGGGCGCATTGAAGCTTTCTTT. It yields the protein CASTHERGRIEAFF.

This clonotype has a count of ten or more. This sequence joins TRBV29-1 and TRBJ2-7; 9 bases agree with TRBD1. Germline CDR1 and CDR2: SQVTM and ANQGSEA. The CDR3 runs 13 residues. J gave up 0 bases and V 7 bases, and 4 bases lay outside the gene matches. CDR3 sequence (DNA): TGCAGCGGCCTGGACAGGGGCTCCTACGAGCAGTACTTC. Its translation: CSGLDRGSYEQYF.

This clonotype showed up many times. This chain connects TRBV7-9 to TRBJ1-2, with D possibly being TRBD1 (6 bases). V dropped 7 bases and J dropped 7 bases, with 22 bases sitting between them. The CDR3 covers 15 residues. Germline V gives CDR1 SEHNR, CDR2 FQNEAQ (reference sequence). CDR3 protein: CASTLIGARGGGYTF. The DNA of the CDR3 is TGTGCCAGCACCCTAATCGGGGCCAGGGGAGGTGGCTACACCTTC.

This clonotype was observed at least ten times. The chain joins TRBV6-5 to TRBJ1-2; no definite D call. Germline V gene lookup returns CDR1 MNHEY and CDR2 SVGAGI. The CDR3 sequence is 14 residues long. V was trimmed by 3 bases and J by 4 bases, leaving 12 bases between them. CDR3 nucleotides: TGTGCCAGCAGTTATGCCAAAGGGATCTATGGCTACACCTTC. Translation gives CASSYAKGIYGYTF.

This clonotype was found many times. The V gene is TRBV7-3, the J gene TRBJ2-2; possible D gene TRBD2, 6 bases. This CDR3 is built from 17 residues. Trimming left V 1 base short and J 0 bases short, with 12 bases between. Per germline, CDR1 SGHTA and CDR2 FQGTGA. CDR3 sequence (DNA): TGTGCCAGCAGCTTAAAGCTCCGGGACTCGAACACCGGGGAGCTGTTTTTT. It translates to CASSLKLRDSNTGELFF.

This clonotype was recorded at least ten times. The gene calls are TRBV29-1 and TRBJ2-1, with unresolved D. The CDR3 totals 13 residues. Germline CDR1 is SQVTM and CDR2 is ANQGSEA. The V end was cut by 2 bases, the J end by 3 bases, with 8 bases between. In nucleotides, the CDR3 is TGCAGCGTTGAAAACGGGTTCTACAATGAGCAGTTCTTC. It codes for CSVENGFYNEQFF.

This clonotype was observed a handful of times. The chain joins TRBV7-9 to TRBJ2-3; D call uncertain. There are 15 residues in the CDR3. Germline V gene data show CDR1 as SEHNR and CDR2 as FQNEAQ (reference sequence). Trimming cost V 3 bases and J 2 bases, with 12 bases left between them. CDR3 sequence: CASSLVQRVTDTQYF. The CDR3 nucleotides read TGTGCCAGCAGCTTGGTTCAGCGCGTCACAGATACGCAGTATTTT.

This clonotype was counted at least ten times. The rearrangement joins TRBV20-1 to TRBJ2-7; 7 bases fit TRBD1. V lost 2 bases to trimming and J lost 3 bases; unmatched junction nucleotides: 10. Germline CDR1 and CDR2: DFQATT and SNEGSKA (reference sequence). This CDR3 is 15 amino acids long. The CDR3 is CSARNPTGLSYEQYF. CDR3 sequence (DNA): TGCAGTGCTAGAAACCCGACAGGGCTAAGCTACGAGCAGTACTTC.

This clonotype was detected ten times or more. The V gene is TRBV6-1, the J gene TRBJ2-4, with 9 bases aligning to TRBD2. The trim removed 6 bases at V and 10 bases at J, leaving 7 bases unmatched. The CDR3 loop spans 13 amino acids. The germline CDR1 and CDR2 sequences are MNHNS and SASEGT. DNA of the CDR3: TGTGCCAGCAGGCGCGGACTAGCGTCTATTCAGTACTTC. The encoded protein is CASRRGLASIQYF.

This clonotype was observed many times. The V gene is TRBV3-1, the J gene TRBJ1-2; the D gene is possibly TRBD1 (6 bases). Per the germline V gene, CDR1 is LGHDT and CDR2 is YNNKEL (reference sequence). Trimming stripped 4 bases from V and 4 bases from J, with 19 bases between. The length of the CDR3 is 16 residues. The CDR3 protein is CASSLAVGGRSYGYTF. As DNA, the CDR3 is TGTGCCAGCAGCCTAGCGGTCGGGGGCAGATCCTATGGCTACACCTTC.

About this clonotype: This clone may be a read error of a much larger clone one base away. The chain employs TRBV12-3 or TRBV12-4 and TRBJ2-3, with TRBD2 matching 10 bases. The CDR3 is 19 amino acids. CDR3 residues: CTSSKRPLLAGVSTDTQYF. For the CDR3, the DNA is TGTACCAGCAGCAAAAGACCCCTTCTAGCGGGGGTTAGCACAGATACGCAGTATTTT.

A note on this clonotype: Sequence at one end of the junction differs from germline and may be a read error. The V and J genes are TRBV29-1 and TRBJ2-5, with 10 nucleotides matching TRBD1. The CDR3 extends over 13 amino acids. Germline V lookup: CDR1 SQVTM, CDR2 ANQGSEA. Written as DNA, the CDR3 is TGCAGCGTTACCGGGACAGGGGAAGAGACCCAGCACTTC. It translates to CSVTGTGEETQHF.

In its sample, this clonotype was seen many times. This chain connects TRBV10-3 to TRBJ1-3; D possibly corresponds to TRBD1 (6 bases). In germline, CDR1 is ENHRY, CDR2 SYGVKD. This CDR3 region has 15 residues. The ends were cut back, 4 bases at V and 0 bases at J, with 10 bases in the middle. CDR3 coding DNA: TGTGCCATCAGTGGGACAGAGAGCTCTGGAAACACCATATATTTT. This gives the protein CAISGTESSGNTIYF.

Remarks on this clonotype: The CDR3 end shows no conserved phenylalanine or tryptophan, and so a read error is likely. The rearrangement links TRBV18 to TRBJ2-5; the D is unclear. This CDR3 comprises 14 residues. CDR1 and CDR2 (germline): KGHSH, LQKENI. Trimming stripped 3 bases from V and 1 base from J, with 9 bases between. The CDR3 region has the DNA TGTGCCAGCTCACCCTCCCGGAGCCAAGAGACCCAGTACCTC. Translation gives CASSPSRSQETQYL.

This clonotype was recorded at least ten times. DNA for the CDR3: TGCAGTGCTAGCGGTCACGGGGCTAGCTCCTACAATGAGCAGTTCTTC. As protein: CSASGHGASSYNEQFF. The gene calls are TRBV20-1 and TRBJ2-1, with D perhaps matching TRBD1 or TRBD2 (5 bases each). The germline gives CDR1 DFQATT, CDR2 SNEGSKA (reference sequence). Between the trimmed V and J ends, which lost 3 bases and 0 bases, there was a span of 15 bases. The CDR3 totals 16 residues.

The rearrangement uses TRBV5-1 and TRBJ1-1, with D perhaps matching TRBD1 (6 bases). The CDR3 extends over 16 amino acids. Germline V gene sequence: CDR1 SGHRS, CDR2 YFSETQ. V lost 2 bases, J lost 0 bases, and 14 bases lay in between. The CDR3 loop is CASSFSRGGVNTEAFF. The CDR3 region has the DNA TGCGCCAGCAGCTTCAGCAGGGGTGGGGTGAACACTGAAGCTTTCTTT.